A selection of T cell receptor beta chains follows, all from one sample in a study of human T cells and chemical hapten exposure. From the RACE reads, TCRdb called clonotypes with MiXCR, one entry per CDR3 protein. The table lists over 85,000 distinct CDR3 sequences, approximately 11% of them singletons. The sample was whole blood, taken in connection with sensitization to the hapten diphenylcyclopropenone (DPC). Receptors were obtained from a woman aged 55-69 years with alopecia areata. Some clones in this sample may be carry-over from other donors' samples. Both conserved end residues are part of each CDR3. The D gene is left open where the match is weak.

d_call: NA; v_call: TRBV18; j_call: TRBJ1-4; cdr3_aa: CASSPSAGPTEKLFF
d_call: NA; v_call: TRBV5-8; j_call: TRBJ1-1; cdr3_aa: CASSAWGVGTEAFF
d_call: TRBD2; v_call: TRBV10-1; j_call: TRBJ2-2; cdr3_aa: CATTGTTNTGELFF
d_call: TRBD1; v_call: TRBV18; j_call: TRBJ1-5; cdr3_aa: CASSHGDRRNQPQHF
d_call: NA; v_call: TRBV20-1; j_call: TRBJ1-5; cdr3_aa: CSARGDSGNQPQHF
d_call: NA; v_call: TRBV18; j_call: TRBJ2-5; cdr3_aa: CASSPMKGGGGKETQYF
d_call: TRBD1; v_call: TRBV5-1; j_call: TRBJ1-5; cdr3_aa: CASSPGTASHQPQHF
d_call: TRBD1; v_call: TRBV9; j_call: TRBJ2-2; cdr3_aa: CASSTHRGQAGELFF
d_call: TRBD1; v_call: TRBV19; j_call: TRBJ1-5; cdr3_aa: CATEQGPGQPQHF
d_call: NA; v_call: TRBV5-1; j_call: TRBJ1-1; cdr3_aa: CASSLGGPQSEAFF
d_call: NA; v_call: TRBV27; j_call: TRBJ2-1; cdr3_aa: CASSLSGYYNEQFF
d_call: NA; v_call: TRBV29-1; j_call: TRBJ2-7; cdr3_aa: CSVIEGIRRGYEQYF
d_call: TRBD2; v_call: TRBV7-8; j_call: TRBJ2-3; cdr3_aa: CASSWTSGELKNTQYF
d_call: TRBD1; v_call: TRBV27; j_call: TRBJ2-1; cdr3_aa: CASSPFPRQGVTYNEQFF
d_call: NA; v_call: TRBV5-1; j_call: TRBJ1-6; cdr3_aa: CASSLAGEGRSPLHF
d_call: NA; v_call: TRBV3-1; j_call: TRBJ2-7; cdr3_aa: CASSQDTTLRIHEQYF
d_call: NA; v_call: TRBV29-1; j_call: TRBJ2-2; cdr3_aa: CSVGQGRGTGELFF
d_call: TRBD2; v_call: TRBV20-1; j_call: TRBJ2-7; cdr3_aa: CSAREVSGGAWEQYF
d_call: TRBD2; v_call: TRBV5-5; j_call: TRBJ2-2; cdr3_aa: CASSVSSGQNTGELFF
d_call: NA; v_call: TRBV11-2; j_call: TRBJ2-5; cdr3_aa: CASSSSHGRETQYF
d_call: NA; v_call: TRBV27; j_call: TRBJ1-6; cdr3_aa: CASSMAGGGYNSPLHF
d_call: NA; v_call: TRBV7-9; j_call: TRBJ1-2; cdr3_aa: CASSLVEGLNYGYTF
d_call: NA; v_call: TRBV3-1; j_call: TRBJ2-7; cdr3_aa: CASSQAEGDSYEQYF
d_call: NA; v_call: TRBV6-1; j_call: TRBJ2-7; cdr3_aa: CASSDPWGTYEQYF
d_call: NA; v_call: TRBV20-1; j_call: TRBJ1-2; cdr3_aa: CSTRWTTDLYGYTF
d_call: NA; v_call: TRBV12-3/TRBV12-4; j_call: TRBJ2-5; cdr3_aa: CASRERGRETQYF
d_call: TRBD1; v_call: TRBV7-2; j_call: TRBJ2-7; cdr3_aa: CASSQGQGAYYEQYF
d_call: NA; v_call: TRBV5-1; j_call: TRBJ1-4; cdr3_aa: CASSVDPGTEEKLFF
d_call: TRBD2; v_call: TRBV4-1; j_call: TRBJ2-2; cdr3_aa: CASSQYAGGPNTGELFF
d_call: NA; v_call: TRBV5-1; j_call: TRBJ1-2; cdr3_aa: CASSLGTVTGGGGYGYTF
d_call: NA; v_call: TRBV7-9; j_call: TRBJ1-1; cdr3_aa: CASSTMREAFF
d_call: NA; v_call: TRBV29-1; j_call: TRBJ1-2; cdr3_aa: CSAIQAVDYGYTF
d_call: TRBD2; v_call: TRBV6-6; j_call: TRBJ2-2; cdr3_aa: CASSSPLAGGLTNTGELFF
d_call: NA; v_call: TRBV7-6; j_call: TRBJ1-4; cdr3_aa: CASSPRGSGEKLFF
d_call: TRBD2; v_call: TRBV4-2; j_call: TRBJ2-3; cdr3_aa: CASSQGLAGSTDTQYF
d_call: NA; v_call: TRBV4-1; j_call: TRBJ2-1; cdr3_aa: CASSPGKGGSNNEQFF
d_call: TRBD1; v_call: TRBV19; j_call: TRBJ2-7; cdr3_aa: CASSRQGSSYEQYF
d_call: TRBD2; v_call: TRBV7-9; j_call: TRBJ2-5; cdr3_aa: CASSLVVAGRQETQYF
d_call: NA; v_call: TRBV5-4; j_call: TRBJ1-1; cdr3_aa: CASSLGTLDTEAFF
d_call: TRBD1; v_call: TRBV18; j_call: TRBJ1-2; cdr3_aa: CASSPTTGRNPRLYGYTF
d_call: NA; v_call: TRBV7-3; j_call: TRBJ2-2; cdr3_aa: CASSAPGNTGELFF
d_call: TRBD2; v_call: TRBV11-1; j_call: TRBJ2-1; cdr3_aa: CASRTQLAGTAPEQFF